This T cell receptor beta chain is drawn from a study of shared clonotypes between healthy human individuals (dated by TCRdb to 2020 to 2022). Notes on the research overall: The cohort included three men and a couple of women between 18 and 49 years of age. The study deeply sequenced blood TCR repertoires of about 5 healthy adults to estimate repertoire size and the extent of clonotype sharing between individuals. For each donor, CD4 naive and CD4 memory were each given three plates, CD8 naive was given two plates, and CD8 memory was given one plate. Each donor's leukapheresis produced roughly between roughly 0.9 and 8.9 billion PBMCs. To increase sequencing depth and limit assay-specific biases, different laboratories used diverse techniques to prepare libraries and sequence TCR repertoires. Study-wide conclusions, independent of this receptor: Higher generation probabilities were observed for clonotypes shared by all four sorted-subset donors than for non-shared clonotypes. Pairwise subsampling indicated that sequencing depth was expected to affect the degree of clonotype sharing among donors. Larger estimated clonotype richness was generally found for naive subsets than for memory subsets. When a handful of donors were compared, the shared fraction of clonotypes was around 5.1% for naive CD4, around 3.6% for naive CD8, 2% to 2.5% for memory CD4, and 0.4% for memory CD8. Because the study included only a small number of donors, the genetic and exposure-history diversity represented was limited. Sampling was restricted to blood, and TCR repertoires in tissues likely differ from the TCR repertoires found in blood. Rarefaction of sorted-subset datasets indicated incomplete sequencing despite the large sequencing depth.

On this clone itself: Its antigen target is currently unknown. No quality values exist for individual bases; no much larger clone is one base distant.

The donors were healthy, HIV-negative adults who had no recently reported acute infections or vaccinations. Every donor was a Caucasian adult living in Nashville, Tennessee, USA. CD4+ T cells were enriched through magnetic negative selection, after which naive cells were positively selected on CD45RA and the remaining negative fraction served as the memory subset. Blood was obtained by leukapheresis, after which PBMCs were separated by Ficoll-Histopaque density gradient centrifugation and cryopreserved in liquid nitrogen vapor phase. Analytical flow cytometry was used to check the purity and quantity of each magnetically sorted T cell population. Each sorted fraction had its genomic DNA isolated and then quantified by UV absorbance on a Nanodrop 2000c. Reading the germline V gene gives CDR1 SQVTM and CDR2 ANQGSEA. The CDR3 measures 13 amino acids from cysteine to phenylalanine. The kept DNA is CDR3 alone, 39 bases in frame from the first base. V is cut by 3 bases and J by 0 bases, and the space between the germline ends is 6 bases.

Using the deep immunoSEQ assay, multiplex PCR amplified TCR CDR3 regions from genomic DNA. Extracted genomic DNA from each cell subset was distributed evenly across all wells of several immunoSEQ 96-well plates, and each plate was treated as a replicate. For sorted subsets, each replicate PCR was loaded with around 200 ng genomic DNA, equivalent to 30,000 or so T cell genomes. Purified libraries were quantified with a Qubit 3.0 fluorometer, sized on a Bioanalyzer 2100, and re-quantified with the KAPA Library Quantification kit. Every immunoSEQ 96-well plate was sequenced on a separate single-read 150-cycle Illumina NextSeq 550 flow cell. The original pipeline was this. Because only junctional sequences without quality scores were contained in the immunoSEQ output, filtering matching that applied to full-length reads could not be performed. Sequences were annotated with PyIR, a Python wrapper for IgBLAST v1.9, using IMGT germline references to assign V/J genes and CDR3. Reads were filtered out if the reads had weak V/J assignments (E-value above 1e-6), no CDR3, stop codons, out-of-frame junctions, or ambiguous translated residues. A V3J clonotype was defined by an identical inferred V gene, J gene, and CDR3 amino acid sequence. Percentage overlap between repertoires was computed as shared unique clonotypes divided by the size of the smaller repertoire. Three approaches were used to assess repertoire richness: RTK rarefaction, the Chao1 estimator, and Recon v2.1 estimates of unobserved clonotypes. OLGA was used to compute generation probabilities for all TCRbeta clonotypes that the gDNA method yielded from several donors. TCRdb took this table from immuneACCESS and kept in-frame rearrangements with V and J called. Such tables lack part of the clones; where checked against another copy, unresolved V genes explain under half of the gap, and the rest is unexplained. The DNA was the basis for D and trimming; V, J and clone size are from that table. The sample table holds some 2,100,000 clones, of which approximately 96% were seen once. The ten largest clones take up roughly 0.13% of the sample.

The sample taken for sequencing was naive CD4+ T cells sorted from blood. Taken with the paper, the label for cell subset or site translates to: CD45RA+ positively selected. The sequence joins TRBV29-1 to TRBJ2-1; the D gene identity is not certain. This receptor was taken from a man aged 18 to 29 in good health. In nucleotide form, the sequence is TGCAGCGTTGACAGCTCCTCCTACAATGAGCAGTTCTTC. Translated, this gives CSVDSSSYNEQFF.